This TCR beta chain was observed in a study of shared clonotypes between healthy human individuals. CD45RO negativity and positive selection for CCR7 defined naive CD8 cells, a population that excluded terminally differentiated effector memory CD45RA+ cells. Donors were Caucasian adults residing in Nashville, Tennessee, USA. Here immunoSEQ multiplex PCR was the method, and the copy in TCRdb shows in-frame clones only, minus some. Of around 2.1 million clones in the sample, about 92% were seen once. Germline V lookup: CDR1 SSHAT, CDR2 FNYEAQ (reference sequence). The CDR3 length is 14 residues. Trimming pared 3 bases from V and 1 base from J, leaving 6 bases between.

The J gene is TRBJ2-2, the V gene TRBV7-7; D is uncertain. The material sequenced was naive CD8+ T cells from PBMCs. This receptor was identified in a man between 18 and 29 years old in good health. Some clones in this sample may be carry-over from other donors' samples. The chain's CDR3 is CASSFSRNTGELFF. The CDR3 DNA reads TGTGCCAGCAGCTTTAGCAGGAACACCGGGGAGCTGTTTTTT.